This TCR beta chain was sequenced in a study of blood T cell repertoires in COVID-19. Recruits, aged roughly 18 to 95 years, lived in 20 to 30 US areas. V dropped 4 bases and J dropped 4 bases, with 16 bases sitting between them. The CDR3 extends over 15 amino acids. Germline CDR1 reads SGHTA; CDR2 reads FQGNSA. Sequencing was performed with immunoSEQ multiplex PCR; in TCRdb, only in-frame clones are kept and a portion is missing. Seen here are some 290,000 clones, roughly 93% observed once, and the top ten hold about 2.3%. The genes are TRBV7-2 and TRBJ1-1; perhaps TRBD1 as D (6 bases). This TCR was sampled from a woman in her 40s with acute COVID-19. Sequencing was done on a sample of PBMCs or T cells enriched from blood (not recorded which). CDR3 in DNA: TGTGCCAGCAGCTCCTGGACAGTTTGGGGCACTGAAGCTTTCTTT. It specifies CASSSWTVWGTEAFF.